These 15 T cell receptor beta chains originate from one sample sequenced in a study of technical replicates of blood from a handful of donors. Some clones are missing from TCRdb's copy, which holds only in-frame ones; the method was immunoSEQ multiplex PCR. The sample shows 50,000 to 60,000 clones, around 92% of them seen only once. Sequencing used PBMCs. These receptors were collected from a human donor in good health. Some clones in this sample may be carry-over from other donors' samples.

This chain uses TRBV10-3 with TRBJ2-7; 9 positions match TRBD1. Germline-derived CDR1 and CDR2 are ENHRY and SYGVKD. With 3 bases clipped from V and 0 bases from J, the junction kept 3 bases outside the gene matches. The CDR3 is made up of 15 amino acids. CDR3 region: CAISDGTGSSYEQYF. Here the CDR3 DNA reads TGTGCCATCAGTGACGGGACAGGGTCCTCCTACGAGCAGTACTTC.

This chain links TRBV5-1 with TRBJ2-7; TRBD1 aligns across 7 bases. CDR1 is SGHRS, CDR2 YFSETQ, per germline. J was trimmed by 2 bases and V by 7 bases; bases with no gene match: 6. The CDR3 has 13 amino acids. In nucleotides, the CDR3 is TGCGCCAGCGGGGACAGTTCAACCTACGAGCAGTACTTC. Its protein is CASGDSSTYEQYF.

The rearrangement links TRBV19 to TRBJ2-2; D gene ambiguous. V lost 9 bases and J 5 bases, leaving 10 bases between the germline ends. The CDR3 consists of 12 residues. In germline, CDR1 is LNHDA, CDR2 SQIVND (reference sequence). The CDR3 DNA reads TGTGCCAGCTCCTACTATACCGGGGAGCTGTTTTTT. Protein sequence: CASSYYTGELFF.

The rearrangement joins TRBV5-1 to TRBJ2-1; tentative D call: TRBD2 (5 bases). V lost 3 bases and J 1 base, leaving 11 bases between the germline ends. This CDR3 is 15 amino acids long. Per the germline V gene, CDR1 is SGHRS and CDR2 is YFSETQ. The CDR3 spells CASSSGDPSYNEQFF. The CDR3 DNA reads TGCGCCAGCAGCTCCGGGGATCCTTCCTACAATGAGCAGTTCTTC.

The chain has TRBV4-1 and TRBJ2-1, with 12 nucleotides matching TRBD2. With V trimmed by 0 bases and J by 3 bases, 9 bases remained unmatched. The germline CDR1 and CDR2 sequences are MGHRA and YSYEKL. The CDR3 loop spans 19 amino acids. Written as DNA, the CDR3 is TGCGCCAGCAGCCAAGATAGGCTGACTAGCGGGGGTATCTACAATGAGCAGTTCTTC. It is translated as CASSQDRLTSGGIYNEQFF.

This clone has a single count. The chain joins TRBV7-2 to TRBJ1-6; D might be TRBD1 (6 bases). V lost 3 bases to trimming and J lost 9 bases, with 12 bases between them. The CDR3 consists of 14 residues. CDR1 and CDR2 (germline): SGHTA, FQGNSA. The CDR3 DNA is TGTGCCAGCAGCTTCGGGGGGCAAGGTTCACCCCTCCACTTT. It yields the protein CASSFGGQGSPLHF.

This sequence joins TRBV28 and TRBJ1-5; D unresolved. The CDR3 has 10 amino acids. Germline assignment: CDR1 MDHEN and CDR2 SYDVKM. CDR3 nucleotides: TGTGCGGGAGGAGGTCAGCCCCAGCATTTT. Translated, it gives CAGGGQPQHF.

This chain links TRBV6-4 with TRBJ2-3; unclear D gene. This CDR3 has 13 amino acids. Germline values: CDR1 MRHNA, CDR2 SNTAGT. The V and J ends lost 5 bases and 5 bases respectively, with 11 bases between them. The CDR3 region is CASSSRPLDTQYF. The CDR3 nucleotides are TGTGCCAGCAGTTCCAGGCCCCTAGATACGCAGTATTTT.

The chain combines TRBV6-6 with TRBJ2-7, with 11 bases lining up with TRBD1. J lost 3 bases, V lost 2 bases, and 6 bases had no gene match. The germline gives CDR1 MNHNY, CDR2 SVGAGI (reference sequence). The CDR3 is 16 residues long. The CDR3 region is CASSYDLGTGGYEQYF. The CDR3 DNA follows: TGTGCCAGCAGTTACGATCTCGGGACAGGGGGCTACGAGCAGTACTTC.

The chain employs TRBV7-2 and TRBJ2-7; 9 positions match TRBD2. Trimming took 5 bases from V and 6 from J; bases not matched to a gene: 11. Germline lookup yields CDR1 SGHTA and CDR2 FQGNSA. This CDR3 is built from 15 residues. The CDR3 region is CASSRTRGGLSEQYF. The CDR3 coding sequence is TGTGCCAGCAGCCGGACGCGGGGGGGTCTGAGCGAGCAGTACTTC. The entire variable domain, with the rest obtained from reference TRBV7-2 and TRBJ2-7, is as follows: GAGVSQSPSNKVTEKGKDVELRCDPISGHTALYWYRQSLGQGLEFLIYFQGNSAPDKSGLPSDRFSAERTGGSVSTLTIQRTQQEDSAVYLCASSRTRGGLSEQYFGPGTRLTVT.

The rearrangement joins TRBV7-2 to TRBJ2-5, with D hard to call. Germline CDR1 is SGHTA and CDR2 is FQGNSA. The CDR3 consists of 12 residues. The V and J ends lost 5 bases and 5 bases respectively, with 9 bases between them. For the CDR3, the DNA is TGTGCCAGCAGCCGCTTCGGGGAGACCCAGTACTTC. This codes for CASSRFGETQYF.

This clone turned up a few times. The chain combines TRBV6-4 with TRBJ2-3; TRBD1 aligns across 9 bases. The CDR3 contains 16 residues. With V trimmed by 0 bases and J by 4 bases, 5 bases remained unmatched. Per germline, CDR1 MRHNA and CDR2 SNTAGT. The CDR3 nucleotides read TGTGCCAGCAGTGACTCAACGGGACAGGGTGCAGATACGCAGTATTTT. Its protein product is CASSDSTGQGADTQYF.

This clone came up a few times. V usage is TRBV5-4 and J usage is TRBJ2-7; TRBD1 is a possible D gene (5 bases). Per the germline V gene, CDR1 is SGHNT and CDR2 is YYREEE (reference sequence). V lost 1 base, J lost 3 bases, and 11 bases lay in between. The CDR3 contains 14 residues. In DNA, the CDR3 is TGTGCCAGCAGCTTGAGCACAGGATTCTACGAGCAGTACTTC. Its translation: CASSLSTGFYEQYF. Together with reference TRBV5-4 and TRBJ2-7, the CDR3 gives the full variable domain: ETGVTQSPTHLIKTRGQQVTLRCSSQSGHNTVSWYQQALGQGPQFIFQYYREEENGRGNFPPRFSGLQFPNYSSELNVNALELDDSALYLCASSLSTGFYEQYFGPGTRLTVT.

This chain links TRBV19 with TRBJ2-5, with 9 positions matching TRBD2. This CDR3 has 16 amino acids. From germline, CDR1 is LNHDA and CDR2 SQIVND (reference sequence). The V segment lost 3 bases and the J segment 1 base; nucleotides outside the gene matches: 6. This chain's CDR3 is CASSIRLAEIQETQYF. In nucleotides, the CDR3 is TGTGCCAGTAGTATCAGACTAGCGGAGATCCAAGAGACCCAGTACTTC.

This clone was counted only a few times. J is TRBJ1-4 and V is TRBV4-3; 9 bases map to TRBD1. Germline trimming cut 0 bases from V and 7 bases from J; bases unmatched to any gene: 12. CDR3 length: 18 residues. The germline V gene has CDR1 LGHNA and CDR2 YSLEER. CDR3: CASSQDLSETGGGEKLFF. The CDR3 DNA is TGCGCCAGCAGCCAAGATCTCTCGGAGACAGGGGGGGGTGAAAAACTGTTTTTT.